The rows below give T cell receptor beta chains drawn from one sample of a study of T cells in Graves' hyperthyroidism and ophthalmopathy. TCRdb re-derived calls from the multiplex PCR reads in MiXCR, one entry per CDR3 protein. The data show hundreds of thousands of distinct CDR3 sequences, roughly 25% seen once. The sequenced sample was blood. These receptors were taken from a woman aged 25 to 39 with Graves' ophthalmopathy. CDR3s include the opening cysteine and the closing phenylalanine or tryptophan. The D gene is left open where the match is weak. The listing skips clone size in some rows; elsewhere it reads once, few, many or a size class.

v_call: TRBV29-1
d_call: .
j_call: TRBJ1-1
clone_size: few
cdr3_aa: CSVNRVLNTEAFF
cdr3_nt: TGCAGCGTGAACAGGGTTCTGAACACTGAAGCTTTCTTT

v_call: TRBV5-6
d_call: .
j_call: TRBJ1-1
clone_size: many
cdr3_aa: CASSFGWSEAFF
cdr3_nt: TGTGCCAGCAGCTTTGGTTGGTCTGAAGCTTTCTTT

v_call: TRBV10-2
d_call: TRBD1
j_call: TRBJ1-1
clone_size: few
cdr3_aa: CASTRGGTGETEAFF
cdr3_nt: TGCGCCAGCACCAGGGGGGGGACGGGGGAGACTGAAGCTTTCTTT

v_call: TRBV28
d_call: .
j_call: TRBJ1-2
clone_size: .
cdr3_aa: CASSLAPRRGYTF
cdr3_nt: TGTGCCAGCAGTTTGGCCCCAAGGAGAGGCTACACCTTC

v_call: TRBV6-4
d_call: TRBD1
j_call: TRBJ1-2
clone_size: .
cdr3_aa: CASLRRSWVLGRDRKRYGYTF
cdr3_nt: TGTGCCAGCCTACGCCGTTCCTGGGTCCTAGGCCGGGACAGGAAACGCTATGGCTACACCTTC

v_call: TRBV6-2/TRBV6-3
d_call: .
j_call: TRBJ2-4
clone_size: .
cdr3_aa: CASSEMMVKNIKYF
cdr3_nt: TGTGCCAGCTCCGAGATGATGGTCAAAAACATTAAGTACTTC

v_call: TRBV20-1
d_call: .
j_call: TRBJ1-5
clone_size: many
cdr3_aa: CSAREGSGFQPQHF
cdr3_nt: TGCAGTGCTAGAGAGGGATCCGGGTTTCAGCCCCAGCATTTT

v_call: TRBV12-3/TRBV12-4
d_call: TRBD1
j_call: TRBJ1-6
clone_size: many
cdr3_aa: CASSLGQPNSPLHF
cdr3_nt: TGTGCCAGCAGTTTGGGACAGCCAAATTCACCCCTCCACTTT

v_call: TRBV6-2/TRBV6-3
d_call: .
j_call: TRBJ2-5
clone_size: few
cdr3_aa: CASSYATILTETQYF
cdr3_nt: TGTGCCAGCAGTTACGCGACTATTCTCACGGAGACCCAGTACTTC

v_call: TRBV6-2/TRBV6-3
d_call: .
j_call: TRBJ2-6
clone_size: many
cdr3_aa: CASSYSSKGHGANVLTF
cdr3_nt: TGTGCCAGCAGTTACTCGAGTAAGGGCCATGGGGCCAACGTCCTGACTTTC

v_call: TRBV11-2
d_call: .
j_call: TRBJ2-7
clone_size: many
cdr3_aa: CASSLGDYEQYF
cdr3_nt: TGTGCCAGCAGCTTAGGGGACTACGAGCAGTACTTC

v_call: TRBV28
d_call: .
j_call: TRBJ2-1
clone_size: many
cdr3_aa: CASKARSSYNEQFF
cdr3_nt: TGTGCCAGCAAAGCGCGAAGCTCCTACAATGAGCAGTTCTTC

v_call: TRBV2
d_call: .
j_call: TRBJ1-1
clone_size: few
cdr3_aa: CASSDGYSGTEAFF
cdr3_nt: TGTGCCAGCAGTGATGGGTATTCTGGGACTGAAGCTTTCTTT

v_call: TRBV2
d_call: .
j_call: TRBJ1-1
clone_size: .
cdr3_aa: CASRVVSTEAFF
cdr3_nt: TGTGCCAGCAGGGTCGTTTCCACTGAAGCTTTCTTT

v_call: TRBV12-3/TRBV12-4
d_call: TRBD2
j_call: TRBJ2-5
clone_size: .
cdr3_aa: CASSHGGGTQYF
cdr3_nt: TGTGCCAGCAGCCACGGCGGGGGGACCCAGTACTTC

v_call: TRBV7-6
d_call: TRBD2
j_call: TRBJ2-7
clone_size: many
cdr3_aa: CASSLTGGRYEQYF
cdr3_nt: TGTGCCAGCAGCTTAACGGGGGGAAGATACGAGCAGTACTTC

v_call: TRBV6-1
d_call: TRBD1
j_call: TRBJ1-2
clone_size: .
cdr3_aa: CATPRDRGNYGYTF
cdr3_nt: TGTGCCACTCCCCGGGACAGGGGCAACTATGGCTACACCTTC

v_call: TRBV7-2
d_call: .
j_call: TRBJ2-5
clone_size: many
cdr3_aa: CASSLTREETQYF
cdr3_nt: TGTGCCAGCAGCTTGACTAGAGAAGAGACCCAGTACTTC

v_call: TRBV7-9
d_call: .
j_call: TRBJ1-1
clone_size: many
cdr3_aa: CASSQEAEAFF
cdr3_nt: TGTGCCAGCAGCCAAGAGGCTGAAGCTTTCTTT

v_call: TRBV6-1
d_call: .
j_call: TRBJ1-1
clone_size: .
cdr3_aa: CASSESGNTEVFF
cdr3_nt: TGTGCCAGCAGTGAATCTGGGAACACTGAAGTTTTCTTT

v_call: TRBV7-3
d_call: TRBD2
j_call: TRBJ2-5
clone_size: many
cdr3_aa: CASSPRRGLDPLQETQYF
cdr3_nt: TGTGCCAGCAGCCCTCGACGAGGACTAGACCCGCTCCAAGAGACCCAGTACTTC

v_call: TRBV6-5
d_call: TRBD1
j_call: TRBJ1-1
clone_size: .
cdr3_aa: CASSLGQGVAEAFF
cdr3_nt: TGTGCCAGCAGTTTAGGTCAGGGGGTCGCTGAAGCTTTCTTT

v_call: TRBV25-1
d_call: .
j_call: TRBJ1-1
clone_size: many
cdr3_aa: CASSLPGVAEAFF
cdr3_nt: TGTGCCAGCAGTCTTCCAGGGGTAGCTGAAGCTTTCTTT

v_call: TRBV29-1
d_call: .
j_call: TRBJ2-7
clone_size: few
cdr3_aa: CSVAGQTYEQYF
cdr3_nt: TGCAGCGTCGCGGGACAGACCTACGAGCAGTACTTC

v_call: TRBV12-3/TRBV12-4
d_call: TRBD1
j_call: TRBJ1-5
clone_size: few
cdr3_aa: CASSLGQGAYQPQHF
cdr3_nt: TGTGCCAGCAGTTTAGGGCAGGGGGCCTATCAGCCCCAGCATTTT

v_call: TRBV28
d_call: .
j_call: TRBJ1-1
clone_size: many
cdr3_aa: CASNVLLNTEAFF
cdr3_nt: TGTGCCAGCAACGTACTCTTGAACACTGAAGCTTTCTTT

v_call: TRBV11-2
d_call: TRBD1
j_call: TRBJ2-5
clone_size: .
cdr3_aa: CASSPLDRVVGKETQYF
cdr3_nt: TGTGCCAGCAGCCCCCTGGACAGGGTTGTGGGCAAAGAGACCCAGTACTTC

v_call: TRBV10-3
d_call: .
j_call: TRBJ2-5
clone_size: many
cdr3_aa: CAISESGPQETQYF
cdr3_nt: TGTGCCATCAGTGAGTCGGGACCTCAAGAGACCCAGTACTTC

v_call: TRBV29-1
d_call: .
j_call: TRBJ2-2
clone_size: .
cdr3_aa: CSVEDQGADTGELFF
cdr3_nt: TGCAGCGTTGAAGATCAAGGGGCGGACACCGGGGAGCTGTTTTTT

v_call: TRBV29-1
d_call: .
j_call: TRBJ1-3
clone_size: many
cdr3_aa: CSVDSQADNGNTIYF
cdr3_nt: TGCAGCGTTGACTCTCAGGCCGATAATGGAAACACCATATATTTT

v_call: TRBV20-1
d_call: .
j_call: TRBJ2-5
clone_size: .
cdr3_aa: CSARDRKGWKTQYF
cdr3_nt: TGCAGTGCTAGAGATCGGAAGGGGTGGAAGACCCAGTACTTC

v_call: TRBV15
d_call: TRBD1
j_call: TRBJ2-7
clone_size: many
cdr3_aa: CATSRARTGDYEQYF
cdr3_nt: TGTGCCACCAGCAGAGCTCGGACAGGGGACTACGAGCAGTACTTC

v_call: TRBV28
d_call: .
j_call: TRBJ2-7
clone_size: .
cdr3_aa: CASSAPYEQYF
cdr3_nt: TGTGCCAGCAGTGCTCCGTACGAGCAGTACTTC

v_call: TRBV15
d_call: .
j_call: TRBJ1-3
clone_size: many
cdr3_aa: CATSRDRVGPGNTIYF
cdr3_nt: TGTGCCACCAGCAGGGACCGGGTCGGGCCTGGAAACACCATATATTTT